This TCR beta chain is drawn from a study of blood T cell repertoires in COVID-19. The repertoire was sequenced with immunoSEQ multiplex PCR; TCRdb's copy has only in-frame clones and lacks some. The table records about 98,000 clones, 86% of them present only once. Sequenced: peripheral blood. This receptor was identified in a man aged 45-65 years with acute or convalescent COVID-19.

DNA of the CDR3: TGTGCCACCAGCCTGACAGCTCTCCTTACCTACAATGAGCAGTTCTTC. Its protein product is CATSLTALLTYNEQFF. The chain couples TRBV24-1 to TRBJ2-1; tentatively, D is TRBD1 (5 bases). The germline V and J ends were trimmed by 7 bases and 2 bases, with 17 bases remaining between them. CDR1 and CDR2 (germline): KGHDR, SFDVKD. The CDR3 sequence is 16 residues long.